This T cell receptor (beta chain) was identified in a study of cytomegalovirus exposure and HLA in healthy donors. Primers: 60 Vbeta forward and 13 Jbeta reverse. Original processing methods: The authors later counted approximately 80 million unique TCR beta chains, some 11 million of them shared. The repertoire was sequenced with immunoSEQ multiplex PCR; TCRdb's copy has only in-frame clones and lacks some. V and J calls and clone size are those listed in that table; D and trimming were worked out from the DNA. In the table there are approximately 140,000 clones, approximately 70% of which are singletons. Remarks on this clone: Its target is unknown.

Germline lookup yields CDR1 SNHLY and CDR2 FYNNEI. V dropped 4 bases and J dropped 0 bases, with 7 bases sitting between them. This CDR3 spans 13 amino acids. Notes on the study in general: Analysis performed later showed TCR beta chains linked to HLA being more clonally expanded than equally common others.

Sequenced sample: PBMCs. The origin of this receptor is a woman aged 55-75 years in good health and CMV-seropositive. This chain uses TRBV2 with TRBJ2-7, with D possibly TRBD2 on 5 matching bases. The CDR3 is CASSARDSYEQYF. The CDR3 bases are TGTGCCAGCAGTGCCCGGGACTCCTACGAGCAGTACTTC.